This T cell receptor (beta chain) was retrieved from a study of T cell responses to AZD1222 COVID-19 vaccine. Looking at the study overall: Second doses at about 4 or about 12 weeks were pooled.

TCRdb keeps only in-frame clones here, not all; method: immunoSEQ multiplex PCR. The sample lists roughly 55,000 clones; 70% to 90% were seen once. J was trimmed by 5 bases and V by 3 bases; bases with no gene match: 5. CDR3 length: 15 residues. Germline-derived CDR1 and CDR2 are SGDLS and YYNGEE. Findings and caveats of the study: At 160-218 and 743-854, vaccine-associated CD4 TCRs were dominant, and they spanned spike. Spike-specific TCR breadth rose after two AZD1222 doses, and depth rose as well.

Turning to this clone: What it binds is not known.

The input for sequencing was peripheral blood, taken on day 0 of AZD1222 vaccination. This TCR was recovered from an adult in good health. The rearrangement links TRBV9 to TRBJ2-1, with 10 bases fitting TRBD2. The CDR3 sequence: CASSDWLAGDNEQFF. CDR3 bases: TGTGCCAGCAGCGATTGGCTAGCGGGGGACAATGAGCAGTTCTTC.